Only a few counts were recorded for the clone carrying this T cell receptor beta chain. This entry comes from a study of cytomegalovirus exposure and HLA in healthy donors. The CDR3 totals 14 residues. Germline-derived CDR1 and CDR2 are LNHDA and SQIVND (reference sequence). Deletions cut 2 bases from V and 7 bases from J, with 11 bases between. Primers: 60 Vbeta forward and 13 Jbeta reverse. Assay used: immunoSEQ multiplex PCR; TCRdb lists only in-frame clones, some missing. This table has around 160,000 clones, around four fifths appearing once. The gene calls are TRBV19 and TRBJ2-2; D not certain. The TCR originated in a man between 18 and 35 years old in good health and CMV-seropositive. The sequenced material came from PBMCs. CDR3 DNA: TGTGCCAGTAGTATATATTCGGGTTACGGGGAGCTGTTTTTT. Its translation: CASSIYSGYGELFF. The full variable domain, its missing parts supplied by reference TRBV19 and TRBJ2-2, is DGGITQSPKYLFRKEGQNVTLSCEQNLNHDAMYWYRQDPGQGLRLIYYSQIVNDFQKGDIAEGYSVSREKKESFPLTVTSAQKNPTAFYLCASSIYSGYGELFFGEGSRLTVL.